This T cell receptor beta chain came from a study of blood T cell repertoires in COVID-19 (dated by TCRdb to about 2020). About the study as a whole: Collaborator samples came from the United States, Italy and Spain and covered acute and convalescent phases of COVID-19. The repertoires were released in a freely available public database meant as a resource for research on the immune response to SARS-CoV-2. The prospective study material was composed of cDNA or gDNA derived from T cells, B-cell-depleted T cells, or PBMCs. Subjects who had been exposed to COVID-19, were actively infected with it, or had recovered from it provided the deeply sampled blood TCRbeta repertoires that made up the dataset. Sample metadata almost always included a de-identified subject ID, COVID-19 status, age in years and sex. The samples were drawn from the first 160 participants of the ongoing ImmuneRACE study and from 1,254 subjects provided by 6 global collaborators. Where available, HLA class I and class II types were obtained from metadata supplied by the sample provider rather than from assay-based typing. Summary of the overall study and its limitations: Clinical and demographic metadata were provided uncurated, with the amount varying by source and participant.

The collaborating institutions used their own protocols to collect whole blood in K2EDTA tubes. For TCRbeta analysis, collaborators shipped samples as frozen whole blood, isolated PBMCs, or DNA extracted from either of those sample types. TCRbeta CDR3 regions were amplified from genomic DNA using the immunoSEQ Assay, a bias-controlled multiplex PCR. Per the authors' processing: Nucleated cell counts per sample were estimated from amplification of reference gene primers within the assay. Sequence reads were collapsed and filtered to measure the absolute abundance of every unique TCRbeta CDR3 rearrangement. For each sample, productive Simpson clonality was calculated as the square root of Simpson's diversity index across productive rearrangements. The source is immuneACCESS, and TCRdb retained only in-frame sequences with V and J called. Part of the clones is not carried over; for the studies checked, unresolved V genes explain less than half of this, and the remainder is unexplained. V, J and clone size derive from that table, while D and trimming were established from the DNA sequence. A total of 120,000 or so clones appear in this sample, less than 85% of them only once. Around 2.3% of the sample rests with the top ten.

This clone was seen repeatedly, ten times or more. This clone's antigen is unknown. The sample holds no much larger clone one base away, and base qualities are not on file. Other nucleotide sequences in the sample specify the same CDR3. Via the germline V gene, CDR1 is SQVTM and CDR2 ANQGSEA. Between the V and J ends, shortened by 2 bases and 4 bases respectively, the junction contains 6 bases. The CDR3 spans 12 residues, from the cysteine through the phenylalanine. Only CDR3 DNA remains: 36 bases, in frame from the first base. The sequenced sample was peripheral blood. The sequence is built from TRBV29-1 and TRBJ2-1, with a weak D call of TRBD1 (5 bases match). This sequence was found in a man aged 50 to 59 with acute or convalescent COVID-19. The sequenced DNA: TGCAGCGTTGAAAGGGGATACAATGAGCAGTTCTTC. This encodes CSVERGYNEQFF.